This TCR beta chain was profiled in a study of T cells in Graves' hyperthyroidism and ophthalmopathy. General observations from the study: Using 13 V-J features, a model discriminated ophthalmopathy from stable hyperthyroidism.

The CDR3 regions of TCR beta were amplified from RNA transcripts. The study used the HTBI primer set for a first-round RT-PCR of the TCR CDR3. Via MiXCR, TCRdb re-called the multiplex PCR reads, giving one row per CDR3 protein. This sample yields 400,000 to 500,000 distinct CDR3 sequences, of which around 14% are seen a single time; 15% to 20% belongs to the top ten. About this clonotype itself: What it binds is not known.

Germline V gives CDR1 GTSNPN, CDR2 SVGIG (reference sequence). Between the trimmed V and J ends, which lost 3 bases and 4 bases, there was a span of 9 bases. The CDR3 is 12 residues long. This chain uses TRBV30 with TRBJ1-1; no clear D gene. The specimen sequenced was blood. This receptor was taken from a woman under 30 with Graves' hyperthyroidism. The CDR3 nucleotides are TGTGCCTGGAGAATGCTGATCACTGAAGCTTTCTTT. Protein: CAWRMLITEAFF. Looking up the rest from reference TRBV30 and TRBJ1-1 gives the full variable domain: SQTIHQWPATLVQPVGSPLSLECTVEGTSNPNLYWYRQAAGRGLQLLFYSVGIGQISSEVPQNLSASRPQDRQFILSSKKLLLSDSGFYLCAWRMLITEAFFGQGTRLTVV.